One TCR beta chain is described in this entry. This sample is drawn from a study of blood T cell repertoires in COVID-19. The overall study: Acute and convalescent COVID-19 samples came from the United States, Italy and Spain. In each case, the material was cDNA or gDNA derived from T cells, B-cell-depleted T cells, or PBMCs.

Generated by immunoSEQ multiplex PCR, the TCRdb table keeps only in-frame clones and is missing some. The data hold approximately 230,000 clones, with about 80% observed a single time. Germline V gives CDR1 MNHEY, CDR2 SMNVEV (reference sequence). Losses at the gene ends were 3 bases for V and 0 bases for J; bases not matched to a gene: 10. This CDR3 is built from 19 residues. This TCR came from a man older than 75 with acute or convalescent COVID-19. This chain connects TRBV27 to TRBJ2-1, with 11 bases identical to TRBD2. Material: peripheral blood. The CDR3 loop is CASSFRGLAVRSSYNEQFF. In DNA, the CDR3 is TGTGCCAGCAGTTTCCGGGGACTAGCGGTAAGGAGCTCCTACAATGAGCAGTTCTTC.